These T cell receptor beta chains were read from a single sample in a study of blood T cell repertoires in COVID-19. Sequencing used immunoSEQ multiplex PCR; TCRdb keeps in-frame clones, though not all of them. The sample consists of about 170,000 clones, approximately 90% of them appearing once. The sequenced material came from peripheral blood. The receptors were gathered from a man aged 18 to 29 with COVID-19, enrolled during active disease. CDR3s include the opening cysteine and the closing phenylalanine or tryptophan. A D gene is named only where the DNA matches it firmly. Clone size is not always given. Where it is, it says once, few, many or a class for expanded clones.

j_call | v_call | clone_size | d_call | cdr3_nt | cdr3_aa
TRBJ2-6 | TRBV5-4 | NA | NA | TGTGCCAGCAGCGAGAGTAACTCTGGGGCCAACGTCCTGACTTTC | CASSESNSGANVLTF
TRBJ1-4 | TRBV28 | few | NA | TGTGCCAGCAGCCTGGGGGCGAGTGGGTTCGGGGAAAAACTGCTTTTT | CASSLGASGFGEKLLF
TRBJ1-1 | TRBV14 | NA | NA | TGTGCCACTTTGCTCCTAAGGGGGGGAACTGAAGCTTTCTTT | CATLLLRGGTEAFF
TRBJ1-3 | TRBV11-3 | NA | NA | TGTGCCAGCAGCGACAGATCTTCTGGAAACACCATATATTTT | CASSDRSSGNTIYF
TRBJ2-7 | TRBV7-8 | NA | NA | TGTGCCAGCAGCTTCTTAGTAGGGGGTCCGGACGAGCAGTACTTC | CASSFLVGGPDEQYF
TRBJ2-5 | TRBV6-5 | NA | NA | TGTGCCAGCAGCCGGGACTTCCAAGAGACCCAGTACTTC | CASSRDFQETQYF
TRBJ1-4 | TRBV4-1 | NA | NA | TGCGCCAGCAGCCAAGCCTCCGGACGGGGGATCACTAATGAAAAACTGTTTTTT | CASSQASGRGITNEKLFF
TRBJ1-6 | TRBV6-1 | NA | NA | TGTGCCAGCAGTGAAGCACGGACTGGTAATTCACCCCTCCACTTT | CASSEARTGNSPLHF
TRBJ2-1 | TRBV24-1 | NA | TRBD2 | TGTGCCACCAGTGATTTGGAGGTAGCGGGAAAGAATGAGCAGTTCTTC | CATSDLEVAGKNEQFF
TRBJ1-5 | TRBV15 | NA | TRBD1 | TGTGCCACCAGCAGAGGCAGGGGGCGTCAGCCCCAGCATTTT | CATSRGRGRQPQHF
TRBJ2-2 | TRBV6-5 | NA | NA | TGTGCCAGCTCTGGGGGGGGCCGGGCCGGGGAGCTGTTTTTT | CASSGGGRAGELFF
TRBJ2-6 | TRBV7-2 | NA | NA | TGTGCCAGCAGCTTTGCGGGAACCTCTGGGGCCAACGTCCTGACTTTC | CASSFAGTSGANVLTF
TRBJ2-7 | TRBV7-8 | NA | NA | TGTGCCAGCAGCTTAGACAGGAGTTACGAGCAGTACTTC | CASSLDRSYEQYF
TRBJ2-7 | TRBV11-2 | NA | NA | TGTGCCAGCAGTCTACACCGGGACACATCAACCTACGAGCAGTACTTC | CASSLHRDTSTYEQYF
TRBJ1-1 | TRBV18 | NA | NA | TGTGCCAGCTCACCGCGGGTTCAGCGGAACACTGAAGCTTTCTTT | CASSPRVQRNTEAFF
TRBJ2-7 | TRBV7-6 | NA | TRBD2 | TGTGCCAGCAGCTTATCAGGGGCGGGGGGTTACGAGCAGTACTTC | CASSLSGAGGYEQYF
TRBJ2-7 | TRBV27 | once | TRBD2 | TGTGCCAGCAGTGAGGGACTAGCGGGAATCTACGAGCAGTACTTC | CASSEGLAGIYEQYF
TRBJ2-2 | TRBV5-6 | NA | NA | TGTGCCAGCAGCGGAAACAGGGTCCCAGCGAACACCGGGGAGCTGTTTTTT | CASSGNRVPANTGELFF
TRBJ1-2 | TRBV18 | NA | TRBD1 | TGTGCCAGCTCCCCTGTCCCGGGACAGGGGGCACGTGGCTACACCTTC | CASSPVPGQGARGYTF
TRBJ1-2 | TRBV4-3 | NA | NA | TGCGCCAGCAGCCAAGAATATCAAACTCTCGAGTTACGCTTC | CASSQEYQTLELRF
TRBJ2-7 | TRBV7-9 | NA | NA | TGTGCCAGCAGCTCAGGGTGGGAAGGAACCTACGAGCAGTACTTC | CASSSGWEGTYEQYF
TRBJ2-1 | TRBV28 | NA | TRBD1 | TGTGCCAGCAGTTCCCAGGGACAGCGGTACAATGAGCAGTTCTTC | CASSSQGQRYNEQFF
TRBJ2-1 | TRBV4-1 | NA | NA | TGCGCCAGCAGCCAAGTGTCGGGAGACTACAATGAGCAGTTCTTC | CASSQVSGDYNEQFF
TRBJ2-7 | TRBV9 | NA | NA | TGTGCCAGCAGCGGACCTCAGGGAACCTACGAGCAGTACTTC | CASSGPQGTYEQYF
TRBJ2-7 | TRBV30 | NA | NA | TGTGCCTGGAGTGGGGGGACATCGAGCTCCTACGAGCAGTACTTC | CAWSGGTSSSYEQYF
TRBJ2-2 | TRBV9 | NA | TRBD2 | TGTGCCAGCAGCCTCCCGACTAGCGGGAGAATAACCGGGGAGCTGTTTTTT | CASSLPTSGRITGELFF
TRBJ2-7 | TRBV7-3 | NA | TRBD1 | TGTGCCAGCAGCGCGGGACAGGAGTACGAGCAGTACTTC | CASSAGQEYEQYF
TRBJ1-3 | TRBV7-9 | NA | NA | TGTGCCAGCAGCTCTTACAGTGACGGCTACTCTGGAAACACCATATATTTT | CASSSYSDGYSGNTIYF
TRBJ2-1 | TRBV6-5 | NA | TRBD2 | TGTGCCAGCCTCTGGACTAGCGAAAATGAGCAGTTCTTC | CASLWTSENEQFF
TRBJ2-1 | TRBV3-1/TRBV3-2 | NA | TRBD2 | TGTGCCAGCAGCAGGACTAGCGGGTCCTACAATGAGCAGTTCTTC | CASSRTSGSYNEQFF
TRBJ2-3 | TRBV27 | NA | TRBD1 | TGTGCCAGCAGTAGACAGACAGGGTTCGCTAGCACAGATACGCAGTATTTT | CASSRQTGFASTDTQYF
TRBJ1-5 | TRBV19 | NA | NA | TGTGCCAGTAGTGGTCCCGGGGGGAGCAATCAGCCCCAGCATTTT | CASSGPGGSNQPQHF
TRBJ2-7 | TRBV27 | NA | NA | TGTGCCAGCAGTTTTAATTTGTACGAGCAGTACTTC | CASSFNLYEQYF
TRBJ1-4 | TRBV3-1/TRBV3-2 | NA | NA | TGTGCCAGCAGCCGCTACCGAGCTAATGAAAAACTGTTTTTT | CASSRYRANEKLFF
TRBJ2-2 | TRBV24-1 | NA | NA | TGTGCCACCAGCCCGACACGTGGCACCGGGGAGCTGTTTTTT | CATSPTRGTGELFF
TRBJ1-5 | TRBV28 | NA | TRBD1 | TGTGCCAGCAGTTCCCCCACAGGGGGGGTCGGTGGCAATCAGCCCCAGCATTTT | CASSSPTGGVGGNQPQHF
TRBJ2-1 | TRBV27 | NA | TRBD1 | TGTGCCAGCAGCCGGGACAGGGGGGGAAATGAGCAGTTCTTC | CASSRDRGGNEQFF
TRBJ1-4 | TRBV27 | once | NA | TGTGCCAGCAGTAAAGGGGGGGACGAAAAACTGCTTTTT | CASSKGGDEKLLF
TRBJ1-1 | TRBV2 | NA | NA | TGTGCCAGCAGTCATTGGAACACTGAAGCTTTCTTT | CASSHWNTEAFF
TRBJ1-2 | TRBV24-1 | NA | NA | TGTGCCACCAGTGATTTGACAGGGCTGGGCTACACCTTC | CATSDLTGLGYTF
TRBJ1-4 | TRBV28 | once | TRBD1 | TGTGCCAGCAGCAAACTTGGAGGGGGCACTAATGAAAAACTGTTTTTT | CASSKLGGGTNEKLFF
TRBJ2-3 | TRBV29-1 | NA | TRBD1 | TGCAGCGTAGCCGGGACAGGGGAAGGGACAGATACGCAGTATTTT | CSVAGTGEGTDTQYF
TRBJ1-1 | TRBV6-5 | NA | NA | TGTGCCAGCAGTTGGACTACGAACACTGAAGCTTTCTTT | CASSWTTNTEAFF
TRBJ2-7 | TRBV9 | NA | TRBD2 | TGTGTTGGACTAGCCGGGTGGTTCTCCTACGAGCAGTACTTC | CVGLAGWFSYEQYF